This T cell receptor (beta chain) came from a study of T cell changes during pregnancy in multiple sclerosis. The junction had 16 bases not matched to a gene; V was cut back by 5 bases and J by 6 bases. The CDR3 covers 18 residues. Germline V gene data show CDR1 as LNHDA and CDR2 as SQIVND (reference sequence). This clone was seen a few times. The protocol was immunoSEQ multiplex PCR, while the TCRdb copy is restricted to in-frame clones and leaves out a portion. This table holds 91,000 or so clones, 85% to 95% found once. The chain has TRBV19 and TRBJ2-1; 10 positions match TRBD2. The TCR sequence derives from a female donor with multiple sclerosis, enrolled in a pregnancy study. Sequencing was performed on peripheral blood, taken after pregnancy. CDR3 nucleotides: TGTGCCAGTAGTCCAGTCAGTAGCGGGAGGTTCTTGGGCAATGAGCAGTTCTTC. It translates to CASSPVSSGRFLGNEQFF.